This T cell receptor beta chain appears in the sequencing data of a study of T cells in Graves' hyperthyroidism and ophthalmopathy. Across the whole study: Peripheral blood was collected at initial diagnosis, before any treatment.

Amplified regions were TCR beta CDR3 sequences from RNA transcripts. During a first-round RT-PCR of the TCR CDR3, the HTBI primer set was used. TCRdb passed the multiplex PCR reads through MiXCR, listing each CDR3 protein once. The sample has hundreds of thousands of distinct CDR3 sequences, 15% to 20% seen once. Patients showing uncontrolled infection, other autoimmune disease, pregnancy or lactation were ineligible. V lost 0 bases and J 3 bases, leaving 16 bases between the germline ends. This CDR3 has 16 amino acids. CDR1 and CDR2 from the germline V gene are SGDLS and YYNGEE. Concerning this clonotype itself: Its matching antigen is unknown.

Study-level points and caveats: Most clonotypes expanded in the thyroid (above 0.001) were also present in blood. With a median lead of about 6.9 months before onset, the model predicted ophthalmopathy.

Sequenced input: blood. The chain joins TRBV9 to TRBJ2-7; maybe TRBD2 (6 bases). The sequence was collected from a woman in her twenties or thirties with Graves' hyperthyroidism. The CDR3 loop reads CASSVGGSGLYYEQYF. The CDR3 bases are TGTGCCAGCAGCGTAGGAGGCAGCGGACTATACTACGAGCAGTACTTC.